A selection of T cell receptor beta chains follows, all from one sample in a study of human T cells and chemical hapten exposure. TCRdb re-analysed the RACE reads in MiXCR, keeping a single row per CDR3 protein. The profile shows 85,000 to 130,000 distinct CDR3 sequences, roughly an eighth of them singletons. The sequences come from whole blood, collected in connection with sensitization to the hapten diphenylcyclopropenone (DPC). These receptors came from a woman in her forties or fifties with alopecia areata. Some clones in this sample may be carry-over from other donors' samples. The CDR3 runs from the conserved cysteine through the conserved F or W. The D gene is left open where the match is weak. Clone size is given for some rows only: seen once, a few or many times, or a class if the clone is expanded.

.,.,13,TRBJ2-3,TRBV27,TGTGCCAGCAGTCCCACAGGGACAGATACGCAGTATTTT,CASSPTGTDTQYF
.,TRBD2,17,TRBJ2-5,TRBV5-1,TGCGCCAGCAGCCGGCGGCTTTCTAGCGGGACCCAAGAGACCCAGTACTTC,CASSRRLSSGTQETQYF
few,.,15,TRBJ1-1,TRBV29-1,TGCAGCGTTGATATCTCAGGGGCCCCGAACACTGAAGCTTTCTTT,CSVDISGAPNTEAFF
.,TRBD2,13,TRBJ2-7,TRBV14,TGTGCCAGCAGCCAAACCCTAGCGGGAGTGAAGTACTTC,CASSQTLAGVKYF
few,.,15,TRBJ1-3,TRBV7-2,TGTGCCAGCAGCTTATGGGGGGCTCGTGGAAACACCATATATTTT,CASSLWGARGNTIYF
many,.,15,TRBJ1-5,TRBV19,TGTGCCAGTAGTATAGTTGGGGGGGCAGGGCAGCCCCAGCATTTT,CASSIVGGAGQPQHF
.,.,15,TRBJ2-1,TRBV5-1,TGCGCCAGCAGCTTGAGCTGGGAAGGCTACAATGAGCAGTTCTTC,CASSLSWEGYNEQFF
.,TRBD2,16,TRBJ2-7,TRBV28,TGTGCCAGCAGTTTGCCGCTAGCGGGAGGGCCCTACGAGCAGTACTTC,CASSLPLAGGPYEQYF
.,.,14,TRBJ2-1,TRBV2,TGTGCCAGCAGTGTCCGCGGGCCCCGGGGTGAGCAGTTCTTC,CASSVRGPRGEQFF
once,TRBD1,15,TRBJ2-7,TRBV5-5,TGTGCCAGCAGCCGTCCGGGACAGACCTTGGGCGAGCAGTACTTC,CASSRPGQTLGEQYF
.,.,16,TRBJ2-7,TRBV6-2/TRBV6-3,TGTGCCAGCAGTTATGGGTCAGAACGACACACCTACGAGCAGTACTTC,CASSYGSERHTYEQYF
few,.,14,TRBJ1-5,TRBV5-6,TGTGCCAGCAGCCAGAGACAGCCCAATCAGCCCCAGCATTTT,CASSQRQPNQPQHF
.,.,12,TRBJ1-5,TRBV20-1,TGCAGCGGTAGAAAGGGAGACCAGCCCCAGCATTTT,CSGRKGDQPQHF
many,.,12,TRBJ2-5,TRBV6-5,TGTGCCAGCAGCGGACGGAAAGAGACCCAGTACTTC,CASSGRKETQYF
few,TRBD1,15,TRBJ2-1,TRBV24-1,TGTGCCACCAGTGACAGGGACAGGGTCTACAATGAGCAGTTCTTC,CATSDRDRVYNEQFF
few,TRBD1,15,TRBJ2-4,TRBV7-9,TGTGCCAGCAGTCAGGGGGTTGGAGCCAAAAACATTCAGTACTTC,CASSQGVGAKNIQYF
many,.,16,TRBJ1-1,TRBV6-1,TGTGCCAGCAGTTCTTTCCAGCTGGGGGTGAACACTGAAGCTTTCTTT,CASSSFQLGVNTEAFF
.,TRBD2,18,TRBJ2-7,TRBV5-1,TGCGCCAGCAGCTTGGGCCGAGCGGGAGGGCCGGAGGAGTACGAGCAGTACTTC,CASSLGRAGGPEEYEQYF
few,.,14,TRBJ1-4,TRBV24-1,TGTGCCACCAGTGATGGTTTTAAGGGTGAAAAACTGTTTTTT,CATSDGFKGEKLFF
many,.,13,TRBJ1-1,TRBV2,TGTGCCAGCAAGGCAGGCGAGGACACTGAAGCTTTCTTT,CASKAGEDTEAFF
few,TRBD1,13,TRBJ2-4,TRBV3-1,TGTGCCAGCAGCCCACTACAGGGGAACATTCAGTACTTC,CASSPLQGNIQYF
.,.,12,TRBJ1-1,TRBV11-2,TGTGCCAGCAGGGGTTTGGGGACTGAAGCTTTCTTT,CASRGLGTEAFF
.,.,17,TRBJ2-3,TRBV4-1,TGCGCCAGCAGCCAACCGCAGGGGTTGTCGGGCACAGATACGCAGTATTTT,CASSQPQGLSGTDTQYF
many,.,15,TRBJ2-5,TRBV25-1,TGTGCCAGCACCTTACAGGAGGGTCAAGAGGAGACCCAGTACTTC,CASTLQEGQEETQYF
.,.,18,TRBJ1-3,TRBV4-3,TGCGCCAGCAGCCAAGATCTGTGGCGGGGATCCTCTGGAAACACCATATATTTT,CASSQDLWRGSSGNTIYF
.,TRBD1,15,TRBJ2-7,TRBV6-5,TGTGCCAGCAGTTCCCACGTCGGGACAGGGGTCGAGCAGTACTTC,CASSSHVGTGVEQYF
many,.,14,TRBJ2-1,TRBV20-1,TGCAGTGCTAGCAGTCAGGGGAGATACAATGAGCAGTTCTTC,CSASSQGRYNEQFF